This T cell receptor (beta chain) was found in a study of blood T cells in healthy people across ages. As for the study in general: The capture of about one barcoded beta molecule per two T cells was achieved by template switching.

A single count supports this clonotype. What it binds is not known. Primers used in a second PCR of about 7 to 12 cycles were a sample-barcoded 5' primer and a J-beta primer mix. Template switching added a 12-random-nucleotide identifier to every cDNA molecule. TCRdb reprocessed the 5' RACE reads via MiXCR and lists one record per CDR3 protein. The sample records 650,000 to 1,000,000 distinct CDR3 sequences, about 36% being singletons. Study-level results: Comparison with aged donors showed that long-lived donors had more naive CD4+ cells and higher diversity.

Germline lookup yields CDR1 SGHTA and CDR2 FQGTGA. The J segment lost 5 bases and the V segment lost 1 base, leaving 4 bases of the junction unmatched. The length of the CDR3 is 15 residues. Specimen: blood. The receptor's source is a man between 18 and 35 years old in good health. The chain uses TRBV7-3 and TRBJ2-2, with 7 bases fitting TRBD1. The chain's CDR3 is CASSLNPGGTGELFF. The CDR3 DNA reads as TGTGCCAGCAGCTTAAACCCAGGGGGAACCGGGGAGCTGTTTTTT.